What follows are 28 T cell receptor beta chains derived from one specimen sequenced in a study of T-cell reconstitution after alpha-beta-depleted transplantation in children. Researchers prepared the TCRbeta library using unique molecular identifiers, the study reports. A single record per CDR3 protein comes from TCRdb applying MiXCR to the PCR reads. The data hold 130,000 to 150,000 distinct CDR3 sequences, with 8.5% to 10% observed a single time. Sequences were derived from PBMCs, mostly from graft donor cells, sampled 180 days after TCRalphabeta/CD19-depleted stem cell transplant. The source of these receptors is a female patient aged 2 to 10 who had a stem cell transplant for congenital amegakaryocytic thrombocytopenia, so the T cells may come from the graft donor.

This clonotype was recorded at least ten times. The rearrangement joins TRBV4-2 to TRBJ1-1; D is undetermined. There are 14 residues in the CDR3. Germline loops: CDR1 LGHNA, CDR2 YNFKEQ. Trimming cost V 0 bases and J 4 bases, with 9 bases left between them. This CDR3 is CASSQDTLRTEAFF. The CDR3, as DNA: TGTGCCAGCAGCCAAGACACTTTGCGCACTGAAGCTTTCTTT.

The V and J genes are TRBV6-2 or TRBV6-3 and TRBJ2-7, with D unresolved. CDR1 and CDR2 (germline): MNHEY, SVGEGT. Trimming pared 5 bases from V and 1 base from J, leaving 3 bases between. The length of the CDR3 is 11 residues. The CDR3 region is CASSHSYEQYF. The DNA of the CDR3 is TGTGCCAGCAGTCATTCCTACGAGCAGTACTTC.

This clonotype was counted between two and nine times. The chain is built from TRBV28 and TRBJ2-3, with 14 bases lining up with TRBD2. Germline CDR1 reads MDHEN; CDR2 reads SYDVKM. The CDR3 runs to 19 residues. Losses at the gene ends were 4 bases for V and 4 bases for J; bases not matched to a gene: 13. This CDR3 reads CASSSAGLAGVFFADTQYF. The CDR3 nucleotides are TGTGCCAGCAGTTCGGCGGGACTAGCGGGAGTATTTTTCGCAGATACGCAGTATTTT.

The chain couples TRBV18 to TRBJ2-5; D remains unclear. The V and J ends lost 2 bases and 4 bases respectively, with 8 bases between them. Germline values: CDR1 KGHSH, CDR2 LQKENI. This CDR3 has 13 amino acids. Here the CDR3 DNA reads TGTGCCAGCTCACCAGGGAACAGAGAGACCCAGTACTTC. Its protein product is CASSPGNRETQYF.

This clonotype has a count of ten or more. V is TRBV20-1 and J is TRBJ1-5, with D unresolved. The germline CDR1 and CDR2 sequences are DFQATT and SNEGSKA (reference sequence). V lost 3 bases and J lost 6, with 6 bases in between. The CDR3 sequence is 11 residues long. CDR3 residues: CSASPGQPQHF. DNA for the CDR3: TGCAGTGCTAGCCCTGGTCAGCCCCAGCATTTT.

In this sample, this clonotype turned up a few times. The chain employs TRBV20-1 and TRBJ2-1; TRBD2 matches at 7 bases. Germline assignment: CDR1 DFQATT and CDR2 SNEGSKA (reference sequence). This CDR3 comprises 12 residues. The V gene end was trimmed by 0 bases and the J gene end by 16 bases; junction bases not matched to a gene: 9. In DNA, the CDR3 is TGCAGTGCTAGAGATGGGGGGGGGTGGGGATTCTTC. This encodes CSARDGGGWGFF.

This clonotype was counted many times. The genes are TRBV12-3 or TRBV12-4 and TRBJ2-5, with TRBD1 matching over 9 bases. V lost 10 bases to trimming and J lost 2 bases; unmatched junction nucleotides: 17. The CDR3 sequence is 17 residues long. The CDR3 spells CATRRGTGYEGQETQYF. DNA of the CDR3: TGTGCCACGCGGAGGGGGACAGGGTATGAGGGACAAGAGACCCAGTACTTC.

This clonotype was observed at least ten times. The V call is TRBV29-1, the J call TRBJ2-1, with unresolved D. V lost 7 bases, J lost 3 bases, and 10 bases lay in between. The germline V gene has CDR1 SQVTM and CDR2 ANQGSEA. The CDR3 loop spans 12 amino acids. CDR3 in amino acids: CSARAVYNEQFF. The CDR3 DNA follows: TGCAGCGCCCGGGCAGTCTACAATGAGCAGTTCTTC.

The chain links TRBV5-6 to TRBJ1-5, with D uncertain. The V and J ends lost 4 bases and 9 bases respectively, with 20 bases between them. The germline gives CDR1 SGHDT, CDR2 YYEEEE. The CDR3 contains 15 residues. The CDR3 spells CASSIGPQPWLPQHF. In DNA form, the CDR3 reads TGTGCCAGCAGCATAGGACCCCAACCCTGGCTGCCCCAGCATTTT.

This clonotype has ten or more counts. This chain joins TRBV10-3 and TRBJ2-1; tentative D call: TRBD2 (6 bases). The V and J ends lost 2 bases and 0 bases respectively, with 11 bases between them. Germline V gene lookup returns CDR1 ENHRY and CDR2 SYGVKD. The CDR3 is made up of 16 amino acids. CDR3 amino acids: CAISESPGSSYNEQFF. The CDR3 nucleotides read TGTGCCATCAGTGAGAGCCCCGGGAGCTCCTACAATGAGCAGTTCTTC.

The table lists this clonotype with many counts. The chain recombines TRBV20-1 with TRBJ2-5; D is perhaps TRBD2 (6 bases). The CDR3 has 14 residues. Germline V gene sequence: CDR1 DFQATT, CDR2 SNEGSKA (reference sequence). Trimming took off 1 base at V and 5 bases at J, with 14 bases between the two ends. CDR3 nucleotides: TGCAGTGCTAGAGTGGGGGGACGGTGGGAGACCCAGTACTTC. Its protein product is CSARVGGRWETQYF.

Comment on this clonotype: This sequence may be a read error, since a much larger clone differs from it by one base. V usage is TRBV5-1 and J usage is TRBJ2-3; D is uncertain. Germline V gene sequence: CDR1 SGHRS, CDR2 YFSETQ. The V end lost 3 bases, the J end lost 2 bases, and 10 bases lay between the germline ends. The CDR3 totals 14 residues. CDR3: CASSSGRVTDTQYF. DNA for the CDR3: TGCGCCAGCAGCTCCGGACGGGTCACAGATACGCAGTATTTT. The full variable domain, rest sourced from reference TRBV5-1 and TRBJ2-3, is KAGVTQTPRYLIKTRGQQVTLSCSPISGHRSVSWYQQTPGQGLQFLFEYFSETQRNKGNFPGRFSGRQFSNSRSEMNVSTLELGDSALYLCASSSGRVTDTQYFGPGTRLTVL.

The DNA for the CDR3 is TGTGCCAGTAGTATGCGATACGGTGATCAGCCCCAGCATTTT. It specifies CASSMRYGDQPQHF. The chain combines TRBV19 with TRBJ1-5; no reliable D call. Trimming cost V 3 bases and J 5 bases, with 11 bases left between them. Germline-derived CDR1 and CDR2 are LNHDA and SQIVND (reference sequence). The CDR3 extends over 14 amino acids.

In this sample, this clonotype turned up many times. V gene TRBV11-2 combines with J gene TRBJ2-1; weak D call: TRBD2 (6 bases). Trimming took 2 bases from V and 15 from J, leaving 20 bases between them. This CDR3 is built from 14 residues. Looked up from germline, CDR1 is SGHAT and CDR2 is FQNNGV. CDR3: CASSLSNVRGIWFF. CDR3 DNA: TGTGCCAGCAGCTTAAGCAATGTACGCGGGATTTGGTTCTTC.

This clonotype came up a few times. The chain carries TRBV9 and TRBJ2-1, with TRBD2 identical over 9 bases. In germline, CDR1 is SGDLS, CDR2 YYNGEE. Trimming removed 4 bases from V and 5 bases from J; junction bases left unmatched: 7. The CDR3 has 15 residues. The CDR3 region is CASSKPSGENNEQFF. Written as DNA, the CDR3 is TGTGCCAGCAGCAAACCTAGCGGGGAAAACAATGAGCAGTTCTTC.

The V call is TRBV28, the J call TRBJ2-7; possibly TRBD2 for D (5 bases). The CDR3 totals 16 residues. Germline CDR1 is MDHEN and CDR2 is SYDVKM. Trimming removed 6 bases from V and 10 bases from J, with 28 bases in between. As DNA, the CDR3 is TGTGCCAGCAGCTTGTATAGGGTCTGGGGTCGACGGGAACAGTACTTC. Translated: CASSLYRVWGRREQYF.

This clonotype was counted between two and nine times. V usage is TRBV7-7 and J usage is TRBJ2-7, with 8 nucleotides matching TRBD1. The germline V gene has CDR1 SSHAT and CDR2 FNYEAQ (reference sequence). The CDR3 sequence is 15 residues long. V gave up 4 bases and J gave up 0 bases; unmatched junction bases: 5. This CDR3 reads CASSYRGVDSYEQYF. The CDR3 nucleotides are TGTGCCAGCAGCTACAGGGGGGTAGACTCCTACGAGCAGTACTTC.

This clonotype has at least ten counts. The rearrangement links TRBV25-1 to TRBJ2-7; D call uncertain. Trimming cost V 3 bases and J 3 bases, with 12 bases left between them. The V gene's germline CDR1 is MGHDK and CDR2 SYGVNS. CDR3 size: 14 residues. The CDR3 DNA sequence: TGTGCCAGCAGTGATACTGGACGACGCTACGAGCAGTACTTC. It translates to CASSDTGRRYEQYF.

This clonotype was picked up many times. The chain links TRBV28 to TRBJ1-2; TRBD1 agrees at 8 bases. Germline CDR1 MDHEN, CDR2 SYDVKM. Losses at the gene ends were 6 bases for V and 0 bases for J; bases not matched to a gene: 3. The length of the CDR3 is 14 residues. Here the CDR3 DNA reads TGTGCCAGCAGGGGGACAGGAGCTAACTATGGCTACACCTTC. Protein: CASRGTGANYGYTF.

This clonotype has more than one count but fewer than ten. CDR3 in amino acids: CAISESAGSNTGELFF. In DNA form, the CDR3 reads TGTGCCATCAGTGAGTCCGCGGGTTCGAACACCGGGGAGCTGTTTTTT. This chain links TRBV10-3 with TRBJ2-2, with TRBD2 as a possible D gene (5 bases). The V and J ends lost 0 bases and 0 bases respectively, with 8 bases between them. This CDR3 is built from 16 residues. The germline gives CDR1 ENHRY, CDR2 SYGVKD.

This clonotype was found many times. CDR3 nucleotides: TGCGCCAGCAGCTTCAATCTAGGGGAGACCCAGTACTTC. This sequence encodes CASSFNLGETQYF. This chain joins TRBV5-1 and TRBJ2-5; D is unclear. CDR1 and CDR2 (germline): SGHRS, YFSETQ. The germline V and J ends were trimmed by 2 bases and 5 bases, with 10 bases remaining between them. The CDR3 covers 13 residues.

Turning to this clonotype: At one end, the junction sequence differs from germline, possibly due to a read error. The V gene is TRBV3-1, the J gene TRBJ2-3, with 9 bases matching TRBD2. Germline V gene data show CDR1 as LGHDT and CDR2 as YNNKEL (reference sequence). This CDR3 contains 15 residues. CDR3 DNA: TGTGCCACCAGCAAGCGGGCTAGCGGGGCAGATACGCAGTATTTT. It specifies CATSKRASGADTQYF.

V and J are TRBV5-1 and TRBJ2-3; 9 nucleotides line up with TRBD2. The germline V gene has CDR1 SGHRS and CDR2 YFSETQ. This CDR3 region has 17 residues. V gave up 4 bases and J gave up 4 bases; unmatched junction bases: 13. CDR3 sequence: CASSLHSRLAGSDTQYF. CDR3 in DNA: TGCGCCAGCAGCCTACATTCCAGGCTAGCGGGGTCAGATACGCAGTATTTT. Variable domain in full (rest from reference TRBV5-1 and TRBJ2-3): KAGVTQTPRYLIKTRGQQVTLSCSPISGHRSVSWYQQTPGQGLQFLFEYFSETQRNKGNFPGRFSGRQFSNSRSEMNVSTLELGDSALYLCASSLHSRLAGSDTQYFGPGTRLTVL.

The rearrangement links TRBV15 to TRBJ2-5, with D tentatively TRBD1 or TRBD2 (5 bases each). The CDR3 extends over 15 amino acids. V was pared by 0 bases and J by 1 base, with 9 bases between. Germline CDR1 LNHNV, CDR2 YYDKDF (reference sequence). CDR3 in amino acids: CATSRDIGAQETQYF. In DNA form, the CDR3 reads TGTGCCACCAGCAGAGATATCGGGGCCCAAGAGACCCAGTACTTC.

This clonotype was seen ten or more times. The chain recombines TRBV28 with TRBJ2-1, with D possibly being TRBD2 (6 bases). V was cut by 7 bases and J by 7 bases, with 11 bases left in between. The CDR3 loop spans 12 amino acids. CDR1 is MDHEN and CDR2 is SYDVKM in the germline V gene. The CDR3 coding sequence is TGTGCCAGCACGCAGGGAGGTAATGAGCAGTTCTTC. It translates to CASTQGGNEQFF.

The chain joins TRBV15 to TRBJ2-3, with D possibly matching TRBD1 (5 bases). CDR1 is LNHNV, CDR2 YYDKDF, per germline (reference sequence). The CDR3 runs 17 residues. Trimming left V 0 bases short and J 4 bases short, with 17 bases between. The CDR3 region is CATSRDPRALDADTQYF. Here the CDR3 DNA reads TGTGCCACCAGCAGAGACCCCAGGGCACTCGACGCAGATACGCAGTATTTT.

This clonotype occurred many times. The genes are TRBV29-1 and TRBJ2-1; tentative D call: TRBD2 (5 bases). CDR3 length equals 14 residues. Germline lookup yields CDR1 SQVTM and CDR2 ANQGSEA. Trimming shortened V by 7 bases and J by 4 bases, and 17 bases separated the two germline ends. CDR3 sequence reads: CSAERNPRYNEQFF. CDR3 DNA sequence: TGCAGCGCCGAGCGGAACCCCCGTTACAATGAGCAGTTCTTC.

The chain employs TRBV20-1 and TRBJ2-7; 7 bases agree with TRBD1. The CDR3 totals 16 residues. Germline V gene lookup returns CDR1 DFQATT and CDR2 SNEGSKA (reference sequence). V lost 0 bases and J lost 7; bases outside the gene matches: 15. CDR3 bases: TGCAGTGCTAGAGATCTCTGGGCAGGGGGTAAAGAGGAGCAGTACTTC. Translating gives CSARDLWAGGKEEQYF.